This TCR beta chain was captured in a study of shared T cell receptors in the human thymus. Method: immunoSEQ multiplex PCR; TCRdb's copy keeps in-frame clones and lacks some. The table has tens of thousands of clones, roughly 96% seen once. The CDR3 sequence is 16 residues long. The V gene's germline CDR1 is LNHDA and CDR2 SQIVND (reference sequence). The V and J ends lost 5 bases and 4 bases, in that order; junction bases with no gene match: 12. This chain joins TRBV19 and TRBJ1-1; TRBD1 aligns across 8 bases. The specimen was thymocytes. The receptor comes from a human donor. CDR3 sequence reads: CASSPGQGSLGTEAFF. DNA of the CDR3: TGTGCCAGTAGTCCAGGACAGGGAAGTTTGGGCACTGAAGCTTTCTTT. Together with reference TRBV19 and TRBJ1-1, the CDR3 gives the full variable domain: DGGITQSPKYLFRKEGQNVTLSCEQNLNHDAMYWYRQDPGQGLRLIYYSQIVNDFQKGDIAEGYSVSREKKESFPLTVTSAQKNPTAFYLCASSPGQGSLGTEAFFGQGTRLTVV.